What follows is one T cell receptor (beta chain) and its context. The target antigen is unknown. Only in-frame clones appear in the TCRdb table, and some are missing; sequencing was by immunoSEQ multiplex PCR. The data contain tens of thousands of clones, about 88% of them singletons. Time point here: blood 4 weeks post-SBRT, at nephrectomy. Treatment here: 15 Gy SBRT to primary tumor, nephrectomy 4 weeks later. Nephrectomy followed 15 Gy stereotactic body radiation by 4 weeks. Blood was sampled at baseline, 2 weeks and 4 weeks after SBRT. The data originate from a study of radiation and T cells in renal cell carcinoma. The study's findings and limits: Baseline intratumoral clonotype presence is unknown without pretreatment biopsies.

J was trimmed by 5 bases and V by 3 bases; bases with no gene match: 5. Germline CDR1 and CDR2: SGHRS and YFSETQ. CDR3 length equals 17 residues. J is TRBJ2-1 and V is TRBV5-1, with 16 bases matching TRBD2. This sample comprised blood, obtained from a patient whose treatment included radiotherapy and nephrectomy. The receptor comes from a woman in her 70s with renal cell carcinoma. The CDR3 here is CASSWGLAGGSHNEQFF. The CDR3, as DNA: TGCGCCAGCAGCTGGGGACTAGCGGGGGGGTCCCACAATGAGCAGTTCTTC.